This T cell receptor (beta chain) was identified during a study of blood T cell repertoires in COVID-19. The CDR3 covers 17 residues. The J segment lost 0 bases and the V segment lost 4 bases, leaving 8 bases of the junction unmatched. Germline V gene lookup returns CDR1 SGHRS and CDR2 YFSETQ. The method was immunoSEQ multiplex PCR; TCRdb's version includes in-frame clones alone and lacks a portion of them. This sample carries 80,000 to 90,000 clones, approximately 87% of them seen once, and the ten largest clones take more than 12%. This clonotype originated in a woman between 65 and 79 years old with acute or convalescent COVID-19. The specimen sequenced was peripheral blood. The V gene is TRBV5-1, the J gene TRBJ2-3; 10 bases match TRBD1. The CDR3 coding sequence is TGCGCCAGCAGCCCCGGGGACAGGGGCTTTAGCACAGATACGCAGTATTTT. It yields the protein CASSPGDRGFSTDTQYF.